This T cell receptor (beta chain) emerged from a study of control samples from healthy donors and cancer patients (dated by TCRdb to the early 2020s). The CDR3, from cysteine to phenylalanine, totals 15 residues. The only DNA kept is the CDR3, 45 bases in frame from the first base. Library preparation was by the immunoSEQ multiplex PCR assay. TCRdb took this table from immuneACCESS and kept in-frame rearrangements with V and J called. Such tables lack part of the clones; where checked against another copy, unresolved V genes explain under half of the gap, and the rest is unexplained. This sample is represented by fewer than 110,000 clones; approximately 90% of them were singletons. About a fifth of the sample is held by the ten biggest clonotypes. As to this clone: Its specific antigen is unknown. No base-level quality is on record; no much larger clone is a single base apart. Other DNA sequences in the sample encode the same CDR3.

The sequenced sample consisted of PBMCs. The receptor was derived from a man aged 60-69 years with lung cancer. The chain is encoded by TRBV21-1 joined to TRBJ1-2; the table's D call of TRBD1 was not tested on the DNA. TRBV21-1 is an annotated pseudogene. The CDR3 in this case is CASSSRPPTGDGYTF. The nucleotide sequence reads TGTGCCAGCAGCTCCCGCCCCCCGACAGGCGATGGCTACACCTTC.